The source of this T cell receptor beta chain is a study of beta chain features in type 1 diabetes. Study as a whole: The samples had 85 million to 140 million sorted cells examined in all.

Every bit of the isolated RNA underwent reverse transcription, so sequencing read expressed TCRB transcripts. Sequenced naive, central memory and regulatory T cell samples produced an average of roughly 3.5 million reads. Repertoires were generated with immunoSEQ multiplex PCR, while TCRdb's copy carries only in-frame clones and drops some. The top ten clones hold under 0.05% of a sample with under 400,000 clones, about 18% of them seen once. This clone has just one count. V was clipped by 6 bases and J by 5 bases, with 9 bases between them. Looked up from germline, CDR1 is MNHEY and CDR2 is SVGAGI. The CDR3 is made up of 12 amino acids. A CD45RO/CCR7/CD25/CD127/CD95/CD27 panel sorted naive, central memory, regulatory and stem cell-like memory CD4+ cells.

The clonotype originates from a woman between 18 and 29 years old in good health. The chain joins TRBV6-5 to TRBJ2-3; a possible D gene is TRBD1 (5 bases). The sample consisted of naive CD4+ T cells from blood. CDR3 residues: CASRTQGDTQYF. The CDR3 DNA sequence: TGTGCCAGCAGAACCCAGGGAGATACGCAGTATTTT.